The entry below describes one T cell receptor (beta chain). Original methodology: Cell counts per sample came from amplifying reference gene primers. Sequenced by immunoSEQ multiplex PCR; TCRdb stores in-frame clones only, minus some. The V and J calls and the clone size are those of that table, but D and trimming were determined from the DNA. The table has around 220,000 clones, about 88% seen once; the top ten hold under 2%. The sample belongs to a study of blood T cell repertoires in COVID-19. Study-wide context: COVID-19 samples collected from the United States, Italy and Spain covered acute and convalescent phases. Sources were T cells, B-cell-depleted T cells, or PBMCs; the material itself was cDNA or gDNA.

The CDR3 is 12 amino acids. Trimming removed 8 bases at V and 2 bases at J, with 6 bases between. The sequence derives from a man aged 35-49 years with active or convalescent COVID-19. Material for sequencing was peripheral blood. This sequence joins TRBV12-3 or TRBV12-4 and TRBJ1-4, with unresolved D. CDR3 sequence: CASSPTNEKLFF. The CDR3 region has the DNA TGTGCCAGCTCTCCGACTAATGAAAAACTGTTTTTT.